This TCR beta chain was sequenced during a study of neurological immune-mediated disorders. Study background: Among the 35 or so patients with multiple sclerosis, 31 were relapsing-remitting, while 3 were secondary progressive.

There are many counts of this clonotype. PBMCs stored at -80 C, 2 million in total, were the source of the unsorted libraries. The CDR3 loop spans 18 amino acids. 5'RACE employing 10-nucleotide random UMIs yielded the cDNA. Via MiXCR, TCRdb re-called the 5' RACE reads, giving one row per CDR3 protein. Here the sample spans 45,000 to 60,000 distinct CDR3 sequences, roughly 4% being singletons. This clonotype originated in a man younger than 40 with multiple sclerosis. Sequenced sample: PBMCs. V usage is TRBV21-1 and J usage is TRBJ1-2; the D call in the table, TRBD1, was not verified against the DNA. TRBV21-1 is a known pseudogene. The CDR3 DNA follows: TGTGCCAGCAGCAAAGTGAGGGTTCGGGGGGCGGCGGACTATGGCTACACCTTC. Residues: CASSKVRVRGAADYGYTF.